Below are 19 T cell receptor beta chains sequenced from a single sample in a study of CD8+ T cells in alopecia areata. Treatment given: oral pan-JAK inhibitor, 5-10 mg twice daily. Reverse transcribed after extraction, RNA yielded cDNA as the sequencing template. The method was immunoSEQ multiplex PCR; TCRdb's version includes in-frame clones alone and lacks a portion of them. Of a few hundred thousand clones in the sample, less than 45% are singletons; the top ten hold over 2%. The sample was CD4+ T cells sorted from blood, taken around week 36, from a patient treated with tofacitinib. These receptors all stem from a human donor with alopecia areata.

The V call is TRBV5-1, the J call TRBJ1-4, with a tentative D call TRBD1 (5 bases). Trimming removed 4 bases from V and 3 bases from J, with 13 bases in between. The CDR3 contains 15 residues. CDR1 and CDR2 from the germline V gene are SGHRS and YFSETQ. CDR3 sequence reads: CASSIGGASNEKLFF. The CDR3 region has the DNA TGCGCCAGCAGCATTGGAGGGGCCTCTAATGAAAAACTGTTTTTT.

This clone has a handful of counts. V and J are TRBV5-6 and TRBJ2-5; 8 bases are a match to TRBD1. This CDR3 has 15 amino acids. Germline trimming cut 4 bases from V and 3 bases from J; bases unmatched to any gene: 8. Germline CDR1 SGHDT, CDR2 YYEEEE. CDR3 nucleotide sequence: TGTGCCAGCAGCAACTCCCGGGACAGGAAAGAGACCCAGTACTTC. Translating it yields CASSNSRDRKETQYF.

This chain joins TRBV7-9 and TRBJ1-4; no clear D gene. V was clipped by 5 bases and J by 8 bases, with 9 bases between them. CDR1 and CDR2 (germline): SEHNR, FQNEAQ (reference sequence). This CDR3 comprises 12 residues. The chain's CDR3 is CASSRLEEKLFF. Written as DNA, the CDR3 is TGTGCCAGCAGCAGGCTGGAGGAAAAACTGTTTTTT.

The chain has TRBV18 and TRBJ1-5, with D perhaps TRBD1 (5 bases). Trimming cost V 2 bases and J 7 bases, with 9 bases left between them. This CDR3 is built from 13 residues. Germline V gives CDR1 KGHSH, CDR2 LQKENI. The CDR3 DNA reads TGTGCCAGCTCACCAATGGGGGAGCAGCCCCAGCATTTT. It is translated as CASSPMGEQPQHF.

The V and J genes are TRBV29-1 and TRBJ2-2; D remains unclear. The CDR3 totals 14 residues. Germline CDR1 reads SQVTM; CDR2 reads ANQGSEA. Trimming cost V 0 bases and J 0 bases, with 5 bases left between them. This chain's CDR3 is CSVEEQTNTGELFF. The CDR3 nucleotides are TGCAGCGTTGAAGAACAGACGAACACCGGGGAGCTGTTTTTT.

CDR3 sequence: CASSQKGTQYF. CDR3 DNA sequence: TGTGCCAGCAGCCAGAAGGGTACGCAGTATTTT. The rearrangement joins TRBV7-8 to TRBJ2-3; no clear D. There are 11 residues in the CDR3. CDR1 is SGHVS and CDR2 is FQNEAQ in the germline V gene. Trimming took off 5 bases at V and 8 bases at J, with 8 bases between the two ends.

For the CDR3, the DNA is TGCGCCAGCAGCTCCACAGGGAGAGATACGCAGTATTTT. It translates to CASSSTGRDTQYF. The J gene is TRBJ2-3, the V gene TRBV5-1; the D gene is possibly TRBD1 (6 bases). Per germline, CDR1 SGHRS and CDR2 YFSETQ. This CDR3 comprises 13 residues. The V end was cut by 3 bases, the J end by 5 bases, with 10 bases between.

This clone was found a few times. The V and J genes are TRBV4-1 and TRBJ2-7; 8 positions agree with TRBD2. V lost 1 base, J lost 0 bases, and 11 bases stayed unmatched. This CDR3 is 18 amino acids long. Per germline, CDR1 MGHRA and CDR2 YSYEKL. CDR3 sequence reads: CASSQAVAVAGSSYEQYF. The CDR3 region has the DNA TGCGCCAGCAGCCAAGCGGTAGCGGTAGCGGGAAGCTCCTACGAGCAGTACTTC.

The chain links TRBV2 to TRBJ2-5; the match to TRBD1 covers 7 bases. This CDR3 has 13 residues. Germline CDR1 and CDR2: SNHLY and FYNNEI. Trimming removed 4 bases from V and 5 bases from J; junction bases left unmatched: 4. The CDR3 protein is CASSADRVETQYF. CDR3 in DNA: TGTGCCAGCAGTGCAGACAGGGTTGAGACCCAGTACTTC.

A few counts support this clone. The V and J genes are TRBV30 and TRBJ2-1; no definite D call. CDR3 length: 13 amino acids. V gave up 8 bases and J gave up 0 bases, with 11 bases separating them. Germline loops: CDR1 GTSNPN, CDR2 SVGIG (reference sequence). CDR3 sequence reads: CAVRQASYNEQFF. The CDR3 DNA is TGTGCCGTCCGGCAGGCCTCCTACAATGAGCAGTTCTTC.

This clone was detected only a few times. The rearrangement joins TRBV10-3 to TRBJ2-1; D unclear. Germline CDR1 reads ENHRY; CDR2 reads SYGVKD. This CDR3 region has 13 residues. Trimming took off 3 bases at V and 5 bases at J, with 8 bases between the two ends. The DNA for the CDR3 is TGTGCCATCAGTGATCCTCAAGACAATGAGCAGTTCTTC. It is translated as CAISDPQDNEQFF.

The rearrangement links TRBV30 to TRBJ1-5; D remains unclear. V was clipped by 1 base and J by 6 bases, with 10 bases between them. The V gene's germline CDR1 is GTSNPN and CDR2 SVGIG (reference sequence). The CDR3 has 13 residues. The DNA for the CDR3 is TGTGCCTGGAGTGAGAGGGCCCCTCAGCCCCAGCATTTT. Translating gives CAWSERAPQPQHF.

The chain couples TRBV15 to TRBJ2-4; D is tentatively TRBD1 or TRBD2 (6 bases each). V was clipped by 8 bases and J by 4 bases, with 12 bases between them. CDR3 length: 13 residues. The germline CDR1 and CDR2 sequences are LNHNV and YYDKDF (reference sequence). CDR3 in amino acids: CATGGRNKNIQYF. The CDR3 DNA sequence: TGTGCCACCGGGGGGCGGAATAAAAACATTCAGTACTTC.

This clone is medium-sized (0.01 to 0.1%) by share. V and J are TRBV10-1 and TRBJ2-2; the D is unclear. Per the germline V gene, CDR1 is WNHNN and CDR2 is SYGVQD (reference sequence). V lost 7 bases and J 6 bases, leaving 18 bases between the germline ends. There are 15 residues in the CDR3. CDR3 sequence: CASNTTRSVAGELFF. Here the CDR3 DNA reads TGCGCCAGCAACACAACAAGGTCGGTCGCCGGGGAGCTGTTTTTT.

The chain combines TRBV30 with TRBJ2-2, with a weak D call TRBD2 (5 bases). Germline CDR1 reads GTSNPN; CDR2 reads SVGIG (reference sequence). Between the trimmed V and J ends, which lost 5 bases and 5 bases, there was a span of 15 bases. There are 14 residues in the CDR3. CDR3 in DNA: TGTGCCTGGGGACTCCAACGCGGGACCGGGGAGCTGTTTTTT. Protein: CAWGLQRGTGELFF.

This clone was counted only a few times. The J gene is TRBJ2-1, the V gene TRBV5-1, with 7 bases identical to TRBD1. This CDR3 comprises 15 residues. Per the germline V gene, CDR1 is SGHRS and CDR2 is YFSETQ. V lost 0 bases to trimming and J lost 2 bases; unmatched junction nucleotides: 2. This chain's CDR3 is CASSLGQGAYNEQFF. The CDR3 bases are TGCGCCAGCAGCTTGGGTCAGGGGGCCTACAATGAGCAGTTCTTC.

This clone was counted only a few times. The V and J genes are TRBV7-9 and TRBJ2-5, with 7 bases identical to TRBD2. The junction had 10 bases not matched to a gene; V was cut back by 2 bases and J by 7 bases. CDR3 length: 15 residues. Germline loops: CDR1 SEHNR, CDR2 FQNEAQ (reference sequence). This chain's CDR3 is CASSLRASGGGTQYF. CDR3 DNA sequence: TGTGCCAGCAGCTTACGGGCTAGCGGAGGCGGGACCCAGTACTTC.

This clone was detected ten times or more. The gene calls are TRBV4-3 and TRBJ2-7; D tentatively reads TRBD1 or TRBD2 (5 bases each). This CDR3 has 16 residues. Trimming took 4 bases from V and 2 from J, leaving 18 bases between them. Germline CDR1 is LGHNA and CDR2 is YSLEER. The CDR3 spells CASSPSVRGTTYEQYF. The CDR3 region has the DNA TGCGCCAGCAGCCCCTCCGTCCGGGGCACAACCTACGAGCAGTACTTC.

The CDR3 region is CASGASGNYGYTF. For the CDR3, the DNA is TGTGCCAGCGGGGCATCAGGGAACTATGGCTACACCTTC. V gene TRBV27 combines with J gene TRBJ1-2; TRBD1 is a possible D gene (5 bases). CDR3 size: 13 residues. The V gene lost 8 bases and the J gene lost 2 bases, with 12 bases spanning the gap. The germline V gene has CDR1 MNHEY and CDR2 SMNVEV (reference sequence).